The clone carrying this T cell receptor (beta chain) has ten or more counts. Its cognate antigen is unknown. This CDR3 has 14 residues. Between the trimmed V and J ends, which lost 5 bases and 4 bases, there was a span of 14 bases. The sample originates from a study of T cell repertoires in cytomegalovirus infection. Study-wide background: Recently identified HLA-C-restricted CMV epitopes were used, and well-studied HLA-B-restricted CMV epitopes were used as well. Through public TCR beta signatures, both CMV infection and matching HLA type were indicated.

TCRdb recomputed calls from the reads with MiXCR, one row per CDR3 protein. The table lists approximately 310,000 distinct CDR3 sequences, approximately 25% of them singletons. Sequencing used cultured PBMCs, obtained from culture after CMV antigen stimulation. The chain has TRBV12-3 or TRBV12-4 and TRBJ2-5; D remains unclear. The TCR comes from a human donor in good health (CMV status not recorded). Some clones in this sample may be carry-over from other donors' samples. Here the CDR3 DNA reads TGTGCCAGCAGTCCTCAGGCGAGCTTAGAGACCCAGTACTTC. It is translated as CASSPQASLETQYF.